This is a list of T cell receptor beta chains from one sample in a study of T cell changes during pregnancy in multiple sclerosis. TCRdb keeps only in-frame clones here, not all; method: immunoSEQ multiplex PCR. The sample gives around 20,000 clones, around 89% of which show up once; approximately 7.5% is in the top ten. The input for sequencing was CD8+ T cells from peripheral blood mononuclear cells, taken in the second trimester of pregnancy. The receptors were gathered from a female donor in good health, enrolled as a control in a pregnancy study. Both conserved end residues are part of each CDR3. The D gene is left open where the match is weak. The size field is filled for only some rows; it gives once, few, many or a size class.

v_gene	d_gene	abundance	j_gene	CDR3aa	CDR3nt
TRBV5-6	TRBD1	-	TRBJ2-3	CASSQGTARTDTQYF	TGTGCCAGCAGCCAAGGGACAGCCCGCACAGATACGCAGTATTTT
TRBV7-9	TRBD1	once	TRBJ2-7	CASSSDRSYEQYF	TGTGCCAGCAGCTCGGACAGGAGCTACGAGCAGTACTTC
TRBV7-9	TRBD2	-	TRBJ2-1	CASSVSQGLAINEQFF	TGTGCCAGCAGCGTCTCCCAGGGACTAGCGATAAATGAGCAGTTCTTC
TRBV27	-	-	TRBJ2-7	CASSSSYHEQYF	TGTGCCAGCAGTTCCTCGTATCACGAGCAGTACTTC
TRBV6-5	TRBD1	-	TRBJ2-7	CASSYLFPGQGYEQYF	TGTGCCAGCAGTTACTTGTTCCCGGGACAGGGATACGAGCAGTACTTC
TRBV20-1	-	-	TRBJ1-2	CSARDYSYTF	TGCAGTGCTAGAGATTATAGCTACACCTTC
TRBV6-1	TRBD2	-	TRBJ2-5	CASSELLAGGQETQYF	TGTGCCAGCAGTGAACTGTTAGCGGGGGGACAGGAGACCCAGTACTTC
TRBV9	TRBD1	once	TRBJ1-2	CASSARTGNIANYGYTF	TGTGCCAGCAGCGCAAGGACAGGGAACATAGCTAACTATGGCTACACCTTC
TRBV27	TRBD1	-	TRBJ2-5	CASSSPWTGGEQTQYF	TGTGCCAGCAGTTCTCCCTGGACAGGGGGAGAGCAGACCCAGTACTTC
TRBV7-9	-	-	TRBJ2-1	CASSEARAGLNEQFF	TGTGCCAGCAGCGAAGCTCGAGCTGGTTTAAATGAGCAGTTCTTC
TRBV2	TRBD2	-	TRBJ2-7	CATAGGVSYEQYF	TGTGCCACCGCGGGGGGGGTCTCCTACGAGCAGTACTTC
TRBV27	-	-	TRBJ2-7	CASSGQTDAYEQYF	TGTGCCAGCAGCGGACAGACGGATGCCTACGAGCAGTACTTC
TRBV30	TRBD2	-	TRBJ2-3	CAWSLAGVITDTQYF	TGTGCCTGGAGCCTAGCGGGGGTGATCACAGATACGCAGTATTTT
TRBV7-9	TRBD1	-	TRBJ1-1	CASSLGQGMNTEAFF	TGTGCCAGCAGCTTAGGACAGGGGATGAACACTGAAGCTTTCTTT
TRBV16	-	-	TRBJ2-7	CASSQGQGRYEQYF	TGTGCCAGCAGCCAGGGGCAGGGCCGCTACGAGCAGTACTTC
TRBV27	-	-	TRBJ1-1	CASTLVETEAFF	TGTGCCAGCACCCTGGTAGAAACTGAAGCTTTCTTT
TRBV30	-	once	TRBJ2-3	CAWILEGTQYF	TGTGCCTGGATCTTGGAGGGTACGCAGTATTTT
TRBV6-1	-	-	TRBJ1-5	CASRVSRGRNQPQHF	TGTGCCAGCAGGGTATCCAGGGGCCGCAATCAGCCCCAGCATTTT
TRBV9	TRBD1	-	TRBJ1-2	CASDGQGAGGYTF	TGTGCCAGCGACGGACAGGGGGCAGGGGGCTACACCTTC
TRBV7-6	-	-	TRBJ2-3	CASSSGETSTDTQYF	TGTGCCAGCAGCTCCGGCGAGACTAGCACAGATACGCAGTATTTT
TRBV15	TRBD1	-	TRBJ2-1	CATSRDRQGVDEQFF	TGTGCCACCAGCAGAGATAGACAGGGGGTTGATGAGCAGTTCTTC
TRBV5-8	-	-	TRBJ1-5	CASSLTVGGGINQPQHF	TGTGCCAGCAGCTTGACCGTAGGGGGGGGGATCAATCAGCCCCAGCATTTT
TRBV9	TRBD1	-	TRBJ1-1	CASREQGVTEAFF	TGTGCCAGCAGAGAACAGGGGGTCACTGAAGCTTTCTTT
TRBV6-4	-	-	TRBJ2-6	CASSPRVSSGANVLTF	TGTGCCAGCAGCCCGAGGGTGTCCTCTGGGGCCAACGTCCTGACTTTC
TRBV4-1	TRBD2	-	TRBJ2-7	CASSSGTNYEQYF	TGCGCCAGCAGCTCCGGGACTAACTACGAGCAGTACTTC
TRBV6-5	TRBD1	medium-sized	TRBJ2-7	CASSYDWTGTSYEQYF	TGTGCCAGCAGTTACGATTGGACAGGGACCTCCTACGAGCAGTACTTC
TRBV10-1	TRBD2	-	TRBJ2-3	CASSELLAGGTDTQYF	TGCGCCAGCAGTGAGTTACTAGCGGGGGGCACAGATACGCAGTATTTT
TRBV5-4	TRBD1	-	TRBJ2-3	CASSLQGATDTQYF	TGTGCCAGCAGCTTACAGGGGGCAACAGATACGCAGTATTTT
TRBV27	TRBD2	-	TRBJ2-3	CASSLFSGGGTDTQYF	TGTGCCAGCAGTTTATTTTCGGGAGGCGGCACAGATACGCAGTATTTT
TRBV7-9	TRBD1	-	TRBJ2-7	CASSPSRTGSYEQYF	TGTGCCAGCAGCCCGTCGCGGACAGGGTCCTACGAGCAGTACTTC
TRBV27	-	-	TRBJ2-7	CASSLGGVPYEQYF	TGTGCCAGCAGTTTAGGCGGGGTTCCCTACGAGCAGTACTTC
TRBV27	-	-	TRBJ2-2	CASSLYRRGAGELFF	TGTGCCAGCAGTTTATATAGGAGGGGTGCCGGGGAGCTGTTTTTT
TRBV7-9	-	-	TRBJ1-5	CASSLDEGPILLQPQHF	TGTGCCAGCAGCTTAGATGAGGGCCCAATTCTCCTGCAGCCCCAGCATTTT
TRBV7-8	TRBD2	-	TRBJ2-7	CASSGRGVLSYEQYF	TGTGCCAGCAGCGGACGGGGGGTCCTCTCCTACGAGCAGTACTTC